These 23 T cell receptor beta chains were all obtained from the same sample, sequenced in a study of T cell responses to AZD1222 COVID-19 vaccine. Repertoires were generated with immunoSEQ multiplex PCR, while TCRdb's copy carries only in-frame clones and drops some. The sample holds about 160,000 clones, about nine tenths seen once. The starting material was peripheral blood, obtained on day 0 of AZD1222 vaccination. The origin of the receptors is an adult in good health.

The J gene is TRBJ1-2, the V gene TRBV9, with D unclear. The germline V gene encodes CDR1 SGDLS and CDR2 YYNGEE. Trimming left V 4 bases short and J 5 bases short, with 9 bases between. CDR3 length: 12 amino acids. CDR3 DNA: TGTGCCAGCAGCTCGACCGGTTATGGCTACACCTTC. Translating it yields CASSSTGYGYTF.

V is TRBV19 and J is TRBJ2-5; D ambiguous. Trimming removed 6 bases at V and 0 bases at J, with 17 bases between. CDR3 length: 16 residues. Germline V gene data show CDR1 as LNHDA and CDR2 as SQIVND (reference sequence). The CDR3 region is CASSPSKWRNQETQYF. Here the CDR3 DNA reads TGTGCCAGTAGCCCCTCGAAGTGGCGGAACCAAGAGACCCAGTACTTC.

The rearrangement joins TRBV7-9 to TRBJ2-7, with TRBD1 identical over 8 bases. CDR1 and CDR2 from the germline V gene are SEHNR and FQNEAQ (reference sequence). This CDR3 region has 16 residues. With 1 base clipped from V and 5 bases from J, the junction kept 10 bases outside the gene matches. The CDR3 loop reads CASSLDQGAFFDEQYF. The CDR3 DNA reads TGTGCCAGCAGCTTAGACCAGGGGGCGTTTTTCGACGAGCAGTACTTC.

The chain uses TRBV7-8 and TRBJ1-5; the match to TRBD1 covers 7 bases. V was pared by 5 bases and J by 3 bases, with 22 bases of the junction left unmatched. The CDR3 has 20 amino acids. In germline, CDR1 is SGHVS, CDR2 FQNEAQ. The CDR3 protein is CASSPRARRTDRAFNQPQHF. CDR3 nucleotides: TGTGCCAGCAGCCCACGCGCCCGTAGAACTGACAGGGCCTTCAATCAGCCCCAGCATTTT.

The gene calls are TRBV27 and TRBJ2-5, with a weak D call TRBD2 (6 bases). The CDR3 runs to 15 residues. The germline gives CDR1 MNHEY, CDR2 SMNVEV (reference sequence). With 5 bases removed from V and 5 bases from J, the gap between germline ends came to 18 bases. The CDR3 spells CASSPEVGGGETQYF. The CDR3 nucleotides are TGTGCCAGCAGTCCCGAGGTGGGGGGTGGTGAGACCCAGTACTTC.

CDR3 sequence (DNA): TGCGCCAGCAGCTTGGTTGCCGACGATAATTCACCCCTCCACTTT. Its protein is CASSLVADDNSPLHF. The gene calls are TRBV5-1 and TRBJ1-6; no definite D call. Germline V lookup: CDR1 SGHRS, CDR2 YFSETQ. The CDR3 loop spans 15 amino acids. V gave up 0 bases and J gave up 5 bases, with 9 bases separating them. Filled out from reference TRBV5-1 and TRBJ1-6, the complete variable domain reads KAGVTQTPRYLIKTRGQQVTLSCSPISGHRSVSWYQQTPGQGLQFLFEYFSETQRNKGNFPGRFSGRQFSNSRSEMNVSTLELGDSALYLCASSLVADDNSPLHFGNGTRLTVT.

The sample holds one count of this clone. The genes are TRBV10-3 and TRBJ2-1, with a possible D match to TRBD1 (6 bases). Germline values: CDR1 ENHRY, CDR2 SYGVKD. This CDR3 has 14 amino acids. The V and J ends lost 2 bases and 9 bases respectively, with 14 bases between them. This CDR3 reads CAISELLTGSEQFF. DNA of the CDR3: TGTGCCATCAGTGAGCTCCTGACAGGTAGTGAGCAGTTCTTC.

The chain joins TRBV3-1 (or the pseudogene TRBV3-2) to TRBJ1-6; D gene ambiguous. The V and J ends lost 3 bases and 8 bases respectively, with 11 bases between them. This CDR3 has 14 amino acids. Germline V gene lookup returns CDR1 LGHDT and CDR2 YNNKEL (reference sequence). CDR3 DNA: TGTGCCAGCAGCCAGCAGGTTGGGGATTCACCCCTCCACTTT. Protein: CASSQQVGDSPLHF.

The V gene is TRBV11-2, the J gene TRBJ1-1; D is ambiguous. The CDR3 covers 13 residues. V was trimmed by 0 bases and J by 3 bases, leaving 5 bases between them. Germline V gene data show CDR1 as SGHAT and CDR2 as FQNNGV. The CDR3 protein is CASSLDGDTEAFF. CDR3 bases: TGTGCCAGCAGCTTAGATGGGGACACTGAAGCTTTCTTT.

The V and J genes are TRBV5-5 and TRBJ2-7, with D possibly being TRBD1 (5 bases). CDR1 is SGHKS and CDR2 is YYEKEE in the germline V gene (reference sequence). The V gene lost 2 bases and the J gene lost 6 bases, with 15 bases spanning the gap. This CDR3 contains 14 residues. The CDR3: CASSFYQAGFEQYF. The CDR3 coding sequence is TGTGCCAGCAGCTTCTACCAGGCAGGGTTCGAGCAGTACTTC.

The V call is TRBV12-3 or TRBV12-4, the J call TRBJ1-1, with D possibly TRBD1 on 6 matching bases. This CDR3 is 13 amino acids long. Trimming left V 2 bases short and J 8 bases short, with 12 bases between. CDR3: CASSLRNREEAFF. CDR3 nucleotide sequence: TGTGCCAGCAGTTTAAGGAACAGGGAAGAAGCTTTCTTT.

The chain uses TRBV6-1 and TRBJ1-3; weak D call: TRBD1 (5 bases). Germline CDR1 and CDR2: MNHNS and SASEGT. This CDR3 contains 15 residues. V dropped 1 base and J dropped 4 bases, with 11 bases sitting between them. The CDR3 DNA follows: TGTGCCAGCAGTGAAGGAGGGGTAAGAGGAAACACCATATATTTT. Translation gives CASSEGGVRGNTIYF.

The chain combines TRBV3-1 (or the pseudogene TRBV3-2) with TRBJ1-6; a possible D gene is TRBD1 (5 bases). The CDR3 has 14 residues. Trimming shortened V by 1 base and J by 4 bases, and 5 bases separated the two germline ends. Germline V lookup: CDR1 LGHDT, CDR2 YNNKEL (reference sequence). The CDR3 protein is CASSQGQYNSPLHF. CDR3 in DNA: TGTGCCAGCAGCCAAGGACAGTATAATTCACCCCTCCACTTT.

The chain links TRBV5-6 to TRBJ1-4, with D perhaps TRBD1 (6 bases). The V gene's germline CDR1 is SGHDT and CDR2 YYEEEE. V dropped 4 bases and J dropped 3 bases, with 13 bases sitting between them. The CDR3 is 15 amino acids. CDR3 nucleotides: TGTGCCAGCAGCACCCCAGGGGTTGCTAATGAAAAACTGTTTTTT. Protein product: CASSTPGVANEKLFF.

This sequence joins TRBV5-1 and TRBJ2-2; 7 nucleotides align to TRBD2. Germline CDR1 reads SGHRS; CDR2 reads YFSETQ. V lost 0 bases and J lost 5; bases outside the gene matches: 7. The CDR3 has 16 residues. DNA of the CDR3: TGCGCCAGCAGCTTGGCCGAGCGGGGCGGGACCGGGGAGCTGTTTTTT. It encodes CASSLAERGGTGELFF. The whole variable domain, filled in from reference TRBV5-1 and TRBJ2-2, reads KAGVTQTPRYLIKTRGQQVTLSCSPISGHRSVSWYQQTPGQGLQFLFEYFSETQRNKGNFPGRFSGRQFSNSRSEMNVSTLELGDSALYLCASSLAERGGTGELFFGEGSRLTVL.

J is TRBJ2-5 and V is TRBV7-8; 10 bases align to TRBD2. The CDR3 spans 15 residues. Trimming at V came to 5 bases and at J to 3 bases, leaving 6 bases not matched to a gene. Germline V gives CDR1 SGHVS, CDR2 FQNEAQ. The CDR3 bases are TGTGCCAGCAGCCGGAGCGGGGGGGACGAAGAGACCCAGTACTTC. Encoded protein: CASSRSGGDEETQYF.

The sample holds one count of this clone. The chain is built from TRBV7-8 and TRBJ2-7; tentatively, D is TRBD1 or TRBD2 (7 bases each). Germline V gene sequence: CDR1 SGHVS, CDR2 FQNEAQ. The CDR3 is made up of 15 amino acids. V lost 4 bases and J 5 bases, leaving 18 bases between the germline ends. This CDR3 reads CASSSDRVGLDEQYF. As DNA, the CDR3 is TGTGCCAGCAGCTCAGACAGGGTTGGACTAGACGAGCAGTACTTC. The full variable domain, its missing parts supplied by reference TRBV7-8 and TRBJ2-7, is GAGVSQSPRYKVAKRGQDVALRCDPISGHVSLFWYQQALGQGPEFLTYFQNEAQLDKSGLPSDRFFAERPEGSVSTLKIQRTQQEDSAVYLCASSSDRVGLDEQYFGPGTRLTVT.

Written as DNA, the CDR3 is TGCGCCAGCAGCCGGGAGCAGCCTCTCTACGAGCAGTACTTC. It codes for CASSREQPLYEQYF. The chain couples TRBV5-1 to TRBJ2-7, with TRBD2 as a possible D gene (6 bases). Looked up from germline, CDR1 is SGHRS and CDR2 is YFSETQ. Trimming took off 4 bases at V and 3 bases at J, with 14 bases between the two ends. The CDR3 has 14 residues.

The chain links TRBV7-5 to TRBJ1-2. TRBV7-5 has pseudogene status. The CDR3 length is 16 residues. The chain's CDR3 is CVRSLDSREANYGYTF. The CDR3 DNA is TGTGTCAGAAGCTTAGATAGCAGAGAAGCTAACTATGGCTACACCTTC.

This chain joins TRBV14 and TRBJ1-6; maybe TRBD1 (5 bases). Germline CDR1 and CDR2: SGHDN and FVKESK. Between the trimmed V and J ends, which lost 1 base and 5 bases, there was a span of 12 bases. CDR3 size: 16 residues. CDR3 amino acids: CASSQAVRQNNSPLHF. CDR3 DNA: TGTGCCAGCAGCCAAGCTGTGAGACAGAATAATTCACCCCTCCACTTT.

The genes are TRBV11-2 and TRBJ1-5; D remains unclear. With 2 bases removed from V and 0 bases from J, the gap between germline ends came to 8 bases. The germline V gene encodes CDR1 SGHAT and CDR2 FQNNGV. The CDR3 runs 15 residues. CDR3 loop: CASSLTAASNQPQHF. The CDR3 nucleotides are TGTGCCAGCAGCTTAACTGCAGCTAGCAATCAGCCCCAGCATTTT.

This clone was detected a few times. This sequence joins TRBV2 and TRBJ2-7; D might be TRBD2 (5 bases). Germline V lookup: CDR1 SNHLY, CDR2 FYNNEI. The CDR3 is made up of 17 amino acids. V gave up 0 bases and J gave up 0 bases, with 15 bases separating them. CDR3: CASSEAGGSGSSYEQYF. For the CDR3, the DNA is TGTGCCAGCAGTGAAGCAGGTGGGAGCGGAAGCTCCTACGAGCAGTACTTC.

This chain joins TRBV28 and TRBJ1-2; weak D call: TRBD1 (6 bases). The germline V and J ends were trimmed by 2 bases and 2 bases, with 9 bases remaining between them. The CDR3 is 14 amino acids. From germline, CDR1 is MDHEN and CDR2 SYDVKM. The CDR3 reads CASSLGTKNYGYTF. As DNA, the CDR3 is TGTGCCAGCAGTTTAGGGACAAAGAACTATGGCTACACCTTC.